A single T cell receptor beta chain is shown here with its context. This record belongs to a study of blood T cell repertoires in COVID-19. Profiled with immunoSEQ multiplex PCR; TCRdb holds only in-frame clones, not every one. The sample records about 380,000 clones, 88% being singletons. V lost 1 base and J lost 4; bases outside the gene matches: 3. Germline loops: CDR1 SGHNT, CDR2 YENEEA. The CDR3 contains 16 residues. Sequencing used PBMCs or T cells enriched from blood (not recorded which). V is TRBV11-3 and J is TRBJ2-2; 10 nucleotides agree with TRBD2. The TCR was taken from a woman aged 18-29 years who had recovered from COVID-19. The DNA for the CDR3 is TGTGCCAGCAGCTTAGTAAGCGGGGGGGTCACCGGGGAGCTGTTTTTT. As protein: CASSLVSGGVTGELFF.